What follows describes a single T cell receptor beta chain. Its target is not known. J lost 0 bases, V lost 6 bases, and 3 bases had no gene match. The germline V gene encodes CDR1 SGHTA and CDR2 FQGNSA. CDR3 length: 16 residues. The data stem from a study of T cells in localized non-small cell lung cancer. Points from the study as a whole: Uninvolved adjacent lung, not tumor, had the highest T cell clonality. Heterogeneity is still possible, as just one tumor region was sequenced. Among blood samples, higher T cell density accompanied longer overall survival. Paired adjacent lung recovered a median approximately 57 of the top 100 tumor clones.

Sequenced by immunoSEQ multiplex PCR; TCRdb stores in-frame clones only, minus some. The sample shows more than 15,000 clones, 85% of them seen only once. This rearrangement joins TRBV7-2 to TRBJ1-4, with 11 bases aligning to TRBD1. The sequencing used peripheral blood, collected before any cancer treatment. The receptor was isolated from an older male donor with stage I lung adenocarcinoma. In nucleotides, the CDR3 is TGTGCCAGCAGTTCGGGACAGGGGGCAACTAATGAAAAACTGTTTTTT. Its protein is CASSSGQGATNEKLFF.